This TCR beta chain is from a study of early T cells in non-severe SARS-CoV-2 infection. MiXCR, applied by TCRdb to the 5' RACE reads, yields one record per CDR3 protein. The sample consists of some 71,000 distinct CDR3 sequences, 8% to 10% of them appearing once. This clonotype was observed many times. This receptor was taken from an adult who was a healthcare worker with PCR-confirmed SARS-CoV-2 infection or an uninfected control (not recorded which). Sample: whole blood, taken at baseline.

The CDR3, as DNA: TGTGCCAGCAGTTCGGACAGGGGACTCTATGGCTACACCTTC. Translated, it gives CASSSDRGLYGYTF. This rearrangement joins TRBV6-2 or TRBV6-3 to TRBJ1-2, with 9 nucleotides matching TRBD1. This CDR3 is 14 amino acids long. Per germline, CDR1 MNHEY and CDR2 SVGEGT. J was trimmed by 4 bases and V by 4 bases; bases with no gene match: 4.